This TCR beta chain is from a study of CD8 T cells in Susac syndrome. At the level of the study: Within the sequenced Susac syndrome patient group, five or six exhibited active disease and roughly 8 were in remission. There were Susac syndrome patients who were therapy-naive at blood draw, others on corticosteroids, and others on intravenous immunoglobulin alone.

Germline assignment: CDR1 SGHAT and CDR2 FQNNGV. After removal of 5 bases from V and 4 bases from J, the junction contained 4 bases not matched to a gene. The CDR3 runs 14 residues. Whole-study results and caveats: Expansion of clones was not seen in the CD4+ T cell repertoires of Susac syndrome.

A quantity of about 0.5 to 1 ug RNA underwent reverse transcription using random hexamers. With immunoSEQ multiplex PCR, TCR beta CDR3 was amplified across 54 Vbeta and 13 Jbeta. TCRdb re-called the immunoSEQ multiplex PCR reads through MiXCR, storing one row per CDR3 protein. The table has 150,000 to 200,000 distinct CDR3 sequences, 90% to 96% seen once. Points on this clonotype: Its antigen is not known.

The material sequenced was CD4+ T cells from PBMCs. The rearrangement links TRBV11-2 to TRBJ2-1; 8 nucleotides align to TRBD1. This receptor was identified in a human donor with Susac syndrome. CDR3 sequence (DNA): TGTGCCAGCAGCCGACAGGGGATATACAATGAGCAGTTCTTC. This translates into CASSRQGIYNEQFF. Based on the CDR3 plus reference TRBV11-2 and TRBJ2-1, the full variable domain is EAGVAQSPRYKIIEKRQSVAFWCNPISGHATLYWYQQILGQGPKLLIQFQNNGVVDDSQLPKDRFSAERLKGVDSTLKIQPAKLEDSAVYLCASSRQGIYNEQFFGPGTRLTVL.